This entry concerns a single T cell receptor (beta chain). These data belong to a study of blood T cell repertoires in COVID-19. Overall study context: The samples span acute and convalescent COVID-19 from the United States, Italy and Spain. PBMCs, B-cell-depleted T cells, or T cells were the source of the cDNA or gDNA that made up the material.

Authors' analysis steps: Using reference gene primer amplification, nucleated cell counts were estimated. Only in-frame clones appear in the TCRdb table, and some are missing; sequencing was by immunoSEQ multiplex PCR. The V and J calls and clone size come from that table; D and trimming were worked out from the DNA. The table lists about 87,000 clones, approximately 83% of them singletons. The sequence came from a woman in her 70s with acute or convalescent COVID-19. Material: peripheral blood.

CDR3 loop: CGWTPDSPLHF. The CDR3 region has the DNA TGTGGATGGACACCCGATTCACCCCTCCACTTT. This rearrangement joins TRBV30 to TRBJ1-6; a weak D match, TRBD1 (5 bases). Germline loops: CDR1 GTSNPN, CDR2 SVGIG (reference sequence). The CDR3 runs 11 residues.